This is a list of T cell receptor beta chains from one sample in a study of T cell responses to AZD1222 COVID-19 vaccine. Libraries were prepared by immunoSEQ multiplex PCR; TCRdb keeps only in-frame clonotypes and omits some of them. The repertoire holds over 55,000 clones, with around 84% as singletons. The specimen comprised peripheral blood, sampled on day 0 of AZD1222 vaccination. Receptor source: an adult in good health. The CDR3 runs from the conserved cysteine through the conserved F or W. D genes are given only for firm matches. Clone size is not always given. Where it is, it says once, few, many or a class for expanded clones.

clone size	D gene	V gene	J gene	CDR3 protein	CDR3 DNA
-	TRBD1	TRBV19	TRBJ1-5	CASSPAGTGGANQPQHF	TGTGCCAGCTCTCCCGCCGGGACAGGGGGCGCCAATCAGCCCCAGCATTTT
-	-	TRBV5-8	TRBJ1-2	CASSSWQTWGYTF	TGTGCCAGCAGCTCGTGGCAGACTTGGGGCTACACCTTC
few	TRBD1	TRBV5-1	TRBJ1-2	CASSIGQDGYGYTF	TGCGCCAGCAGCATAGGACAGGACGGCTATGGCTACACCTTC
-	-	TRBV30	TRBJ1-5	CAWSEGESNQPQHF	TGTGCCTGGAGTGAGGGGGAAAGCAATCAGCCCCAGCATTTT
-	-	TRBV10-1	TRBJ1-5	CASSESGQPQHF	TGCGCCAGCAGTGAATCAGGTCAGCCCCAGCATTTT
-	-	TRBV7-2	TRBJ1-2	CASTPDRDYGYTF	TGTGCCAGCACCCCGGACAGAGACTATGGCTACACCTTC
-	-	TRBV6-1	TRBJ1-5	CASSEQVDQPQHF	TGTGCCAGCAGTGAGCAGGTAGATCAGCCCCAGCATTTT
-	-	TRBV19	TRBJ1-5	CASTHFGQPQHF	TGTGCCAGTACTCATTTTGGACAGCCCCAGCATTTT
-	-	TRBV12-3/TRBV12-4	TRBJ1-1	CASSRQQHIEAFF	TGTGCCAGCAGCCGTCAACAGCACATTGAAGCTTTCTTT
-	-	TRBV5-6	TRBJ2-1	CASSLLGYNEQFF	TGTGCCAGCAGCTTGTTGGGATACAATGAGCAGTTCTTC
-	TRBD1	TRBV15	TRBJ1-5	CATSRVRDRGLVSNQPQHF	TGTGCCACCAGCAGAGTCCGGGACAGGGGGCTCGTTAGCAATCAGCCCCAGCATTTT
-	TRBD1	TRBV7-9	TRBJ2-7	CASSGAKTGEAYEQYF	TGTGCCAGCAGCGGGGCAAAGACAGGGGAGGCCTACGAGCAGTACTTC
-	-	TRBV29-1	TRBJ2-7	CSVEGTGHAGGTIYEQYF	TGCAGCGTTGAGGGAACAGGTCATGCTGGGGGTACAATTTACGAGCAGTACTTC
-	-	TRBV7-8	TRBJ2-7	CASSKQSTKPPYEQYF	TGTGCCAGCAGCAAACAAAGCACCAAACCTCCCTACGAGCAGTACTTC
-	-	TRBV2	TRBJ1-6	CASRHRPLRDNSPLHF	TGTGCCAGCAGGCACAGGCCCCTGAGGGATAATTCACCCCTCCACTTT
-	-	TRBV3-1/TRBV3-2	TRBJ1-1	CASSQGGAGAFF	TGTGCCAGCAGCCAGGGGGGGGCAGGCGCTTTCTTT
-	TRBD1	TRBV5-6	TRBJ2-5	CASRPGGHQETQYF	TGTGCCAGCAGGCCAGGGGGACACCAAGAGACCCAGTACTTC
-	TRBD1	TRBV10-2	TRBJ1-2	CASIPGQGHYGYTF	TGCGCCAGCATCCCGGGACAGGGTCACTATGGCTACACCTTC
-	-	TRBV9	TRBJ1-5	CASSVEGSQPQHF	TGTGCCAGCAGCGTAGAGGGCAGCCAGCCCCAGCATTTT
few	TRBD2	TRBV5-1	TRBJ2-7	CASSRDPSGGPIYEQYF	TGCGCCAGCAGCCGAGACCCTAGCGGGGGGCCGATCTACGAGCAGTACTTC
-	-	TRBV5-1	TRBJ2-7	CASSLGLTVGEQYF	TGCGCCAGCAGCTTGGGGCTGACGGTCGGCGAGCAGTACTTC
-	-	TRBV3-1/TRBV3-2	TRBJ1-4	CASSQESPWVTNEKLFF	TGTGCCAGCAGCCAAGAATCCCCATGGGTGACTAATGAAAAACTGTTTTTT
-	TRBD2	TRBV4-2	TRBJ2-2	CASSQGEGLHTGELFF	TGTGCCAGCAGCCAAGGGGAGGGACTACACACCGGGGAGCTGTTTTTT
-	-	TRBV19	TRBJ1-3	CASSIWGPSGNTIYF	TGTGCCAGTAGTATCTGGGGGCCCTCCGGAAACACCATATATTTT
-	-	TRBV30	TRBJ1-2	CAWSVLGAFYGYTF	TGTGCCTGGAGTGTACTGGGAGCTTTCTATGGCTACACCTTC
few	TRBD1	TRBV5-4	TRBJ2-1	CASSPGARQGIGNEQFF	TGTGCCAGCAGCCCCGGGGCCCGACAGGGGATTGGCAATGAGCAGTTCTTC
once	-	TRBV9	TRBJ2-2	CASSVTGTSNTGELFF	TGTGCCAGCAGCGTCACCGGGACCTCGAACACCGGGGAGCTGTTTTTT
-	-	TRBV6-2/TRBV6-3	TRBJ2-7	CASSRQEDSYEQYF	TGTGCCAGCAGCCGACAGGAGGATTCCTACGAGCAGTACTTC
-	TRBD1	TRBV7-2	TRBJ1-2	CASSLVPGQGNYGYTF	TGTGCCAGCAGCTTGGTCCCGGGACAGGGGAACTATGGCTACACCTTC
-	TRBD2	TRBV7-8	TRBJ2-1	CASRAPGGKYNEQFF	TGTGCCAGCAGGGCCCCCGGGGGGAAATACAATGAGCAGTTCTTC
-	-	TRBV7-8	TRBJ1-1	CASSLDWGAMNTEAFF	TGTGCCAGCAGCTTAGATTGGGGGGCCATGAACACTGAAGCTTTCTTT
-	-	TRBV3-1/TRBV3-2	TRBJ1-1	CASSIRQRGTEAFF	TGTGCCAGCAGCATCCGACAGAGGGGCACTGAAGCTTTCTTT
once	-	TRBV19	TRBJ1-3	CASSIGGTIGNTIYF	TGTGCCAGTAGTATCGGGGGGACGATCGGAAACACCATATATTTT
once	-	TRBV7-2	TRBJ1-5	CASSLNRGIGEAQHF	TGTGCCAGCAGCTTAAATCGGGGGATCGGAGAGGCCCAGCATTTT
-	TRBD1	TRBV28	TRBJ1-2	CASSSGQHIYGYTF	TGTGCCAGCAGTTCGGGACAGCACATCTATGGCTACACCTTC
-	-	TRBV5-1	TRBJ2-4	CASSLLPAKNIQYF	TGCGCCAGCAGCTTGTTACCAGCCAAAAACATTCAGTACTTC
-	TRBD1	TRBV5-1	TRBJ1-2	CASSGGQGAAYGYTF	TGCGCCAGCAGCGGGGGACAGGGGGCCGCCTATGGCTACACCTTC
medium-sized	-	TRBV30	TRBJ2-7	CAWYRIRGEQYF	TGTGCCTGGTACAGGATTCGGGGCGAGCAGTACTTC
-	TRBD1	TRBV5-1	TRBJ2-1	CASSLIVETGPFF	TGCGCCAGCAGCTTGATAGTAGAGACAGGGCCGTTCTTC
-	-	TRBV13	TRBJ1-5	CASSSQNDQPQHF	TGTGCCAGCAGCTCACAGAACGACCAGCCCCAGCATTTT
-	-	TRBV7-2	TRBJ1-1	CASIQRGGREQNTEAFF	TGTGCCAGCATCCAGAGGGGGGGCCGAGAACAGAACACTGAAGCTTTCTTT
-	TRBD2	TRBV19	TRBJ2-2	CASSIRLAANTGELFF	TGTGCCAGTAGTATCCGACTAGCGGCGAACACCGGGGAGCTGTTTTTT
few	TRBD1	TRBV7-8	TRBJ1-3	CASRPNRGPGNTIYF	TGTGCCAGCAGACCCAACAGGGGGCCTGGAAACACCATATATTTT
-	TRBD1	TRBV28	TRBJ1-2	CATRTGSHSGYTF	TGTGCCACCAGGACAGGCTCACATAGTGGCTACACCTTC
-	-	TRBV5-1	TRBJ1-1	CASSREQGGDTEAFF	TGCGCCAGCAGCAGGGAACAAGGTGGGGACACTGAAGCTTTCTTT
-	-	TRBV5-1	TRBJ2-2	CASSLEGSTGELFF	TGCGCCAGCAGCTTGGAGGGGTCCACCGGGGAGCTGTTTTTT
-	-	TRBV19	TRBJ1-1	CASSSAGYTEAFF	TGTGCCAGTAGTAGTGCGGGATACACTGAAGCTTTCTTT
-	TRBD1	TRBV5-1	TRBJ1-1	CASKAQGLGTEAFF	TGCGCCAGCAAGGCACAGGGGTTGGGCACTGAAGCTTTCTTT
once	-	TRBV5-4	TRBJ2-1	CASSLFADEQFF	TGTGCCAGCAGCTTGTTCGCCGATGAGCAGTTCTTC
-	-	TRBV28	TRBJ2-7	CASSLAVSYEQYF	TGTGCCAGCAGTTTAGCAGTATCCTACGAGCAGTACTTC
-	-	TRBV6-5	TRBJ2-5	CASSLDLLETQYF	TGTGCCAGCAGCCTCGATTTGCTCGAGACCCAGTACTTC
-	-	TRBV2	TRBJ2-7	CASTNPLEATHSYEQYF	TGTGCCAGCACCAACCCCCTGGAGGCCACTCATTCCTACGAGCAGTACTTC
-	-	TRBV15	TRBJ1-1	CATSGGYTEAFF	TGTGCCACCAGCGGAGGCTACACTGAAGCTTTCTTT
-	-	TRBV5-5	TRBJ2-7	CASSLAGVVSYEQYF	TGTGCCAGCAGCTTGGCAGGGGTAGTTTCCTACGAGCAGTACTTC